The rows below give T cell receptor beta chains drawn from one sample of a study of CD8+CD57+ T cells in acquired aplastic anemia. TCRdb fed the reads into MiXCR, producing one record per CDR3 protein. The sample records 100,000 to 150,000 distinct CDR3 sequences, 41% being singletons. The sample comprised sorted CD4+, CD8+, or CD8+CD57+ T cells (not recorded which) from PBMCs. These receptors were collected from a human donor in good health, serving as a control. The CDR3 runs from the conserved cysteine through the conserved F or W. A D gene is named only where the DNA matches it firmly. Some rows have no size entry. The others give once, few or many, or a class for an expanded clone.

NA	TRBV18	TRBJ2-1	NA	CASSPRGDEQFF	TGTGCCAGCTCACCACGCGGGGATGAGCAGTTCTTC
NA	TRBV7-8	TRBJ1-4	many	CASSRTEANEKLFF	TGTGCCAGCAGCAGGACAGAAGCTAATGAAAAACTGTTTTTT
NA	TRBV15	TRBJ2-6	NA	CATSRVGTGANVLTF	TGTGCCACCAGCAGAGTTGGGACTGGGGCCAACGTCCTGACTTTC
TRBD2	TRBV5-4	TRBJ2-5	many	CASSSQREAVETQYF	TGTGCCAGCAGCTCCCAGCGGGAGGCGGTAGAGACCCAGTACTTC
NA	TRBV3-1	TRBJ1-2	few	CATWGIGGYTF	TGTGCCACCTGGGGAATCGGGGGCTACACCTTC
TRBD1	TRBV20-1	TRBJ2-5	many	CSANPGTGGETQYF	TGCAGTGCTAACCCCGGGACAGGGGGTGAGACCCAGTACTTC
NA	TRBV24-1	TRBJ2-3	many	CATSDSLVSTQYF	TGTGCCACCAGTGACTCCCTAGTGTCTACGCAGTATTTT
NA	TRBV10-3	TRBJ1-1	NA	CATYHARALNTDALF	TGTGCCACCTACCACGCCCGGGCATTGAACACTGATGCTCTCTTT
NA	TRBV30	TRBJ1-2	NA	CAWTPRWVGNYGYTF	TGTGCCTGGACCCCTCGTTGGGTAGGGAACTATGGCTACACCTTC
TRBD1	TRBV10-3	TRBJ2-7	NA	CAISPGTGNYEQYF	TGTGCCATCAGTCCCGGGACAGGGAACTACGAGCAGTACTTC
NA	TRBV24-1	TRBJ1-5	many	CATGQAGRPQHF	TGTGCCACCGGCCAAGCGGGGAGGCCCCAGCATTTT
NA	TRBV5-1	TRBJ1-1	many	CASSFQGTEAFF	TGCGCCAGCAGCTTCCAGGGCACTGAAGCTTTCTTT
NA	TRBV7-2	TRBJ1-5	many	CASSLESSNQPQHF	TGTGCCAGCAGCTTAGAATCTAGCAATCAGCCCCAGCATTTT
NA	TRBV6-1	TRBJ1-5	many	CASSVPRGGQPQHF	TGTGCCAGCAGTGTACCTAGGGGAGGTCAGCCCCAGCATTTT
NA	TRBV20-1	TRBJ2-5	NA	CSARGGRDQETQYF	TGCAGTGCTAGAGGGGGCCGTGACCAAGAGACCCAGTACTTC
TRBD1	TRBV10-2	TRBJ1-2	many	CASSVGQGASTGYTF	TGCGCCAGCAGTGTAGGACAGGGGGCATCTACTGGCTACACCTTC
TRBD2	TRBV18	TRBJ2-7	NA	CASSPRAGGSGSSYEQYF	TGTGCCAGCTCACCCCGAGCGGGAGGATCCGGCAGCTCCTACGAGCAGTACTTC
NA	TRBV7-3	TRBJ2-3	NA	CASSLRSGQGGDTQYF	TGTGCCAGCAGCTTACGGTCTGGACAGGGAGGGGATACGCAGTATTTT
TRBD1	TRBV20-1	TRBJ1-2	many	CSARTGLYYGYTF	TGCAGTGCACGGACAGGGTTATACTATGGCTACACCTTC
NA	TRBV7-6	TRBJ1-6	NA	CASSLGTNSPLHF	TGTGCCAGCAGCTTGGGTACTAATTCACCCCTCCACTTT
TRBD2	TRBV7-2	TRBJ2-5	many	CASSLGLAGAQETQYF	TGTGCCAGCAGCTTAGGGCTAGCGGGGGCCCAAGAGACCCAGTACTTC
NA	TRBV24-1	TRBJ2-5	NA	CATSDAGGRQETQYF	TGTGCCACCAGTGATGCCGGGGGTCGCCAAGAGACCCAGTACTTC
NA	TRBV11-2	TRBJ1-3	many	CASSPLRAGSGNTIYF	TGTGCCAGCAGCCCCCTTAGGGCAGGCTCTGGAAACACCATATATTTT